This T cell receptor beta chain emerged from a study of identical twins. TCRdb used MiXCR to reprocess the 5' RACE reads, holding one entry per CDR3 protein. The data contain around 960,000 distinct CDR3 sequences, 10% to 15% of them singletons. Overall study results and limits: Its conclusions, products of cross-sectional statistical analysis, did not come from following the same donors.

This clonotype was picked up many times. Its target is unknown. Healthy Caucasian individuals made up all the donors. Trimming took 5 bases from V and 7 from J, leaving 11 bases between them. There are 12 residues in the CDR3. This sample was shared with a second study, whose subject was yellow fever vaccine responses in identical twins.

The receptor's source is a woman aged 18-35 years in good health. The source material was PBMCs. The chain employs TRBV12-3 or TRBV12-4 and TRBJ1-1; no clear D. As DNA, the CDR3 is TGTGCCAGCAGTCCCAGTCAACGTGAAGCTTTCTTT. Translation: CASSPSQREAFF.